This T cell receptor beta chain came from a study of blood T cell repertoires in COVID-19. As for the study in general: Specimens from acute and convalescent COVID-19 originated in the United States, Italy and Spain. T cells, B-cell-depleted T cells, or PBMCs provided the cDNA or gDNA that served as material.

Per the authors' pipeline: Estimation of nucleated cell counts was performed using reference gene primer amplification. Data came from immunoSEQ multiplex PCR; TCRdb stores just in-frame clones and leaves some out. The D gene and trimming were derived from the DNA, and the V and J assignments and clone size from that table. The table records 300,000 to 450,000 clones, more than 70% of them present only once. The germline gives CDR1 SEHNR, CDR2 FQNEAQ (reference sequence). The CDR3 covers 15 residues. V lost 7 bases and J lost 6; bases outside the gene matches: 12. Followed longitudinally, the Seattle patients had been enrolled during active infection.

V usage is TRBV7-9 and J usage is TRBJ1-2, with 9 bases identical to TRBD1. This TCR came from a woman aged 30 to 39 with COVID-19, enrolled during active disease. Sequencing input: peripheral blood. The CDR3 region has the DNA TGTGCCAGCAAGATACAGGGGGCCCGAAGTGATGGCTACACCTTC. Amino acid sequence: CASKIQGARSDGYTF.